The 9 T cell receptor beta chains below were found in one sample sequenced in a study of blood T cell repertoires in COVID-19. Data came from immunoSEQ multiplex PCR; TCRdb stores just in-frame clones and leaves some out. The sample shows tens of thousands of clones, around 85% of them seen only once. Sequencing was carried out using peripheral blood. All receptors derive from a man between 60 and 75 years old with acute or convalescent COVID-19.

The chain recombines TRBV4-1 with TRBJ1-6; D ambiguous. Germline V gene sequence: CDR1 MGHRA, CDR2 YSYEKL. The CDR3 runs to 17 residues. V lost 0 bases, J lost 4 bases, and 13 bases lay in between. Here the CDR3 reads CASSQEIEEAYNSPLHF. The DNA for the CDR3 is TGCGCCAGCAGCCAAGAGATTGAGGAAGCGTATAATTCACCCCTCCACTTT.

This chain joins TRBV4-2 and TRBJ2-1; 9 positions match TRBD2. CDR3 length equals 15 residues. CDR1 and CDR2 (germline): LGHNA, YNFKEQ. V lost 1 base and J lost 4; bases outside the gene matches: 2. In nucleotides, the CDR3 is TGTGCCAGCAGCCAAGGGACTAGCGTTTACAATGAGCAGTTCTTC. Translated, it gives CASSQGTSVYNEQFF.

In its sample, this clone is medium-sized (0.01 to 0.1%). The V gene is TRBV4-3, the J gene TRBJ2-7, with 8 nucleotides matching TRBD1. Trimming cost V 3 bases and J 0 bases; bases outside gene matches: 7. The CDR3 covers 16 residues. Germline V lookup: CDR1 LGHNA, CDR2 YSLEER. CDR3 sequence reads: CASSQAIGTGSYEQYF. For the CDR3, the DNA is TGCGCCAGCAGCCAGGCGATCGGGACAGGCTCCTACGAGCAGTACTTC.

This chain connects TRBV5-1 to TRBJ2-7; 7 bases agree with TRBD2. There are 14 residues in the CDR3. V shed 0 bases, J shed 3 bases, and the junction held 3 bases outside the gene matches. Germline V lookup: CDR1 SGHRS, CDR2 YFSETQ. This CDR3 reads CASSLGGRDYEQYF. DNA for the CDR3: TGCGCCAGCAGCTTGGGTGGGAGGGACTACGAGCAGTACTTC.

This chain joins TRBV5-8 and TRBJ1-1; D might be TRBD1 (5 bases). The CDR3 covers 14 residues. Trimming pared 3 bases from V and 5 bases from J, leaving 14 bases between. Germline CDR1 is SGHTS and CDR2 is YDEGEE. The CDR3 nucleotides read TGTGCCAGCAGCTGGACGGGGGGTGTAACTGAAGCTTTCTTT. Its translation: CASSWTGGVTEAFF. The whole variable domain, filled in from reference TRBV5-8 and TRBJ1-1, reads EAGVTQSPTHLIKTRGQQATLRCSPISGHTSVYWYQQALGLGLQFLLWYDEGEERNRGNFPPRFSGRQFPNYSSELNVNALELEDSALYLCASSWTGGVTEAFFGQGTRLTVV.

The rearrangement uses TRBV9 and TRBJ2-1, with D unclear. The CDR3 is 12 residues long. CDR1 SGDLS and CDR2 YYNGEE come from the germline V gene. V lost 3 bases to trimming and J lost 4 bases, with 5 bases between them. The CDR3 DNA reads TGTGCCAGCAGCGCCCGGTACAATGAGCAGTTCTTC. Translated, it gives CASSARYNEQFF.

V gene TRBV5-1 combines with J gene TRBJ1-3; 8 bases agree with TRBD1. CDR3 size: 16 residues. Trimming at V came to 0 bases and at J to 4 bases, leaving 6 bases not matched to a gene. The germline V gene encodes CDR1 SGHRS and CDR2 YFSETQ. CDR3 amino acids: CASSLGTGGRGNTIYF. In nucleotides, the CDR3 is TGCGCCAGCAGCTTGGGAACAGGGGGACGCGGAAACACCATATATTTT.

The chain recombines TRBV7-9 with TRBJ1-1; D unclear. The CDR3 totals 11 residues. CDR1 and CDR2 (germline): SEHNR, FQNEAQ (reference sequence). Trimming stripped 4 bases from V and 4 bases from J, with 4 bases between. Here the CDR3 reads CASSSFTEAFF. In DNA, the CDR3 is TGTGCCAGCAGCTCATTCACTGAAGCTTTCTTT.

The J gene is TRBJ1-5, the V gene TRBV2; 8 bases agree with TRBD1. The length of the CDR3 is 17 residues. The V gene end was trimmed by 6 bases and the J gene end by 1 base; junction bases not matched to a gene: 11. Germline V gene data show CDR1 as SNHLY and CDR2 as FYNNEI. Written as DNA, the CDR3 is TGTGCCAGCAGGCCCGACAGGGGAACTGGGAGCAATCAGCCCCAGCATTTT. Translating it yields CASRPDRGTGSNQPQHF.